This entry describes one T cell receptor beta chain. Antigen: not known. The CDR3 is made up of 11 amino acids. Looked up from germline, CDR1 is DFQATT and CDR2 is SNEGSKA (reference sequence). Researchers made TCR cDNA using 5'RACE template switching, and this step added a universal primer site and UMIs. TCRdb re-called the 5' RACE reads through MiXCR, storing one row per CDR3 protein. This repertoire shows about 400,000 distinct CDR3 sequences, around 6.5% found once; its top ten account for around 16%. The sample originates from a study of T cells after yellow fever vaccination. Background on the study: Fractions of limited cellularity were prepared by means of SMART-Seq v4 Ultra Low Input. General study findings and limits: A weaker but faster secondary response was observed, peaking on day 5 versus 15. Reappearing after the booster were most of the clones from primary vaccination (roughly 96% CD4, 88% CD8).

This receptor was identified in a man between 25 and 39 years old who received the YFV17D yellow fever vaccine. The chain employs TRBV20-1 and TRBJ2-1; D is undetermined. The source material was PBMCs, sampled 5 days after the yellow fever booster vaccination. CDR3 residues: CRVDDWNEQFF. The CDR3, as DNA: TGCAGAGTGGACGATTGGAATGAGCAGTTCTTC.